These 9 T cell receptor beta chains were sequenced from one sample in a study of CD8 T cells in ankylosing spondylitis. Their recognized antigens are unknown. General study results and limits: About 8 highly homologous variants made up a TCR beta motif, and this motif appeared characteristic of ankylosing spondylitis blood.

A single record per CDR3 protein comes from TCRdb applying MiXCR to the 5' RACE reads. The sample has over 450,000 distinct CDR3 sequences; about 13% are singletons. Sequencing input: blood, either unsorted or a sorted T cell fraction (not recorded which). These receptors were taken from a male donor with ankylosing spondylitis.

This clonotype was seen a few times. The rearrangement uses TRBV29-1 and TRBJ2-1; 11 nucleotides align to TRBD2. From germline, CDR1 is SQVTM and CDR2 ANQGSEA. CDR3 size: 14 residues. After removal of 6 bases from V and 3 bases from J, the junction contained 4 bases not matched to a gene. CDR3 sequence reads: CSVPTSGSYNEQFF. As DNA, the CDR3 is TGCAGCGTCCCTACTAGCGGGAGCTACAATGAGCAGTTCTTC.

The sample holds a few counts of this clonotype. V usage is TRBV29-1 and J usage is TRBJ2-3, with a possible D match to TRBD2 (6 bases). Trimming removed 0 bases at V and 4 bases at J, with 11 bases between. CDR3 length equals 14 residues. Germline CDR1 reads SQVTM; CDR2 reads ANQGSEA. The CDR3 sequence: CSVEDRAGPDTQYF. In DNA, the CDR3 is TGCAGCGTTGAAGATCGGGCGGGGCCAGATACGCAGTATTTT.

The chain links TRBV6-5 to TRBJ1-1, with 7 bases matching TRBD1. V trimming: 4 bases; J trimming: 0 bases; junction bases outside the gene matches: 8. This CDR3 has 16 residues. Germline V gene lookup returns CDR1 MNHEY and CDR2 SVGAGI. This CDR3 is CASSSGQEIMNTEAFF. In DNA form, the CDR3 reads TGTGCCAGCAGTTCCGGACAGGAGATTATGAACACTGAAGCTTTCTTT.

V usage is TRBV2 and J usage is TRBJ2-2; perhaps D is TRBD1 or TRBD2 (5 bases each). This CDR3 has 14 amino acids. V was trimmed by 4 bases and J by 7 bases, leaving 13 bases between them. Germline CDR1 SNHLY, CDR2 FYNNEI. The CDR3 DNA is TGTGCCAGCAGTGTAAACCCGAGGGGCGGGGAGCTGTTTTTT. It is translated as CASSVNPRGGELFF.

This clonotype has only a few counts. V gene TRBV27 combines with J gene TRBJ2-6, with D tentatively TRBD1 or TRBD2 (5 bases each). V was clipped by 4 bases and J by 2 bases, with 9 bases between them. Germline values: CDR1 MNHEY, CDR2 SMNVEV (reference sequence). CDR3 length: 15 residues. The CDR3 DNA sequence: TGTGCCAGCAGTTACCTGGGACCTGGGGCCAACGTCCTGACTTTC. Translated, it gives CASSYLGPGANVLTF.

The CDR3 sequence is CASSVTSGEYNEQFF. CDR3 in DNA: TGTGCCAGCAGCGTTACTAGCGGAGAGTACAATGAGCAGTTCTTC. The rearrangement joins TRBV7-2 to TRBJ2-1; 8 bases fit TRBD2. The CDR3 runs to 15 residues. The germline gives CDR1 SGHTA, CDR2 FQGNSA. V shed 5 bases, J shed 4 bases, and the junction held 7 bases outside the gene matches.

The sample holds a few counts of this clonotype. The V and J genes are TRBV25-1 and TRBJ1-6, with TRBD1 as a possible D gene (6 bases). The CDR3 consists of 12 residues. Germline loops: CDR1 MGHDK, CDR2 SYGVNS. CDR3 protein: CATQGTLGALHF. The DNA for the CDR3 is TGTGCGACGCAGGGGACCCTGGGTGCCCTCCACTTT.

This clonotype was picked up many times. The V gene is TRBV11-2, the J gene TRBJ2-1; tentatively, D is TRBD1 (6 bases). The CDR3 covers 15 residues. The germline V and J ends were trimmed by 4 bases and 4 bases, with 14 bases remaining between them. The germline gives CDR1 SGHAT, CDR2 FQNNGV. The CDR3 spells CASSSSGTNYNEQFF. The CDR3, as DNA: TGTGCCAGCAGCTCTTCCGGGACAAATTACAATGAGCAGTTCTTC.

This chain links TRBV6-2 or TRBV6-3 with TRBJ2-3; tentatively, D is TRBD1 (6 bases). The CDR3 spans 16 residues. V lost 2 bases to trimming and J lost 6 bases, with 18 bases between them. Germline values: CDR1 MNHEY, CDR2 SVGEGT. Here the CDR3 DNA reads TGTGCCAGCAGTTACAGGGGACAAGCTACCGGTGATACGCAGTATTTT. Encoded protein: CASSYRGQATGDTQYF.